These 5 T cell receptor beta chains were sequenced from one sample in a study of blood T cell repertoires in COVID-19. The method was immunoSEQ multiplex PCR; TCRdb's version includes in-frame clones alone and lacks a portion of them. Of about 270,000 clones in the sample, over 70% are singletons; the top ten hold 8% to 9.5%. The specimen was peripheral blood. All receptors derive from a human donor in a cohort sampled during active COVID-19.

This clone came up once. CDR3 protein: CASSLITSGEDEQYF. DNA of the CDR3: TGTGCCAGCAGTTTAATAACTAGCGGGGAGGACGAGCAGTACTTC. The chain carries TRBV27 and TRBJ2-7, with 10 bases fitting TRBD2. This CDR3 is built from 15 residues. V trimming: 2 bases; J trimming: 5 bases; junction bases outside the gene matches: 6. Germline lookup yields CDR1 MNHEY and CDR2 SMNVEV (reference sequence).

The chain has TRBV6-5 and TRBJ2-7; 8 bases align to TRBD1. Per the germline V gene, CDR1 is MNHEY and CDR2 is SVGAGI. After removal of 6 bases from V and 4 bases from J, the junction contained 5 bases not matched to a gene. The CDR3 has 13 residues. CDR3 in amino acids: CASSLDRGYEQYF. In DNA, the CDR3 is TGTGCCAGCAGCCTTGACAGGGGTTACGAGCAGTACTTC.

The V call is TRBV5-5, the J call TRBJ2-5; no reliable D call. The CDR3 has 13 residues. Looked up from germline, CDR1 is SGHKS and CDR2 is YYEKEE (reference sequence). The germline V and J ends were trimmed by 4 bases and 1 base, with 8 bases remaining between them. CDR3 DNA sequence: TGTGCCAGCAGCCATAAGCCCCAAGAGACCCAGTACTTC. It yields the protein CASSHKPQETQYF.

The chain's CDR3 is CASSAGQGAQYF. The CDR3, as DNA: TGTGCCAGCAGCGCTGGACAGGGAGCGCAGTATTTT. The chain is built from TRBV2 and TRBJ2-3, with 8 bases that match TRBD1. The J segment lost 10 bases and the V segment lost 6 bases, leaving 6 bases of the junction unmatched. From germline, CDR1 is SNHLY and CDR2 FYNNEI. The CDR3 totals 12 residues. The full variable domain, in which reference TRBV2 and TRBJ2-3 provide the parts outside the CDR3, is EPEVTQTPSHQVTQMGQEVILRCVPISNHLYFYWYRQILGQKVEFLVSFYNNEISEKSEIFDDQFSVERPDGSNFTLKIRSTKLEDSAMYFCASSAGQGAQYFGPGTRLTVL.

This clone has just a few counts. This CDR3 reads CASSEIRDLGTGGYGYTF. In DNA form, the CDR3 reads TGTGCCAGCAGTGAAATACGCGACCTCGGGACAGGGGGCTATGGCTACACCTTC. The genes are TRBV6-1 and TRBJ1-2, with TRBD1 matching 11 bases. CDR1 and CDR2 from the germline V gene are MNHNS and SASEGT. V was pared by 2 bases and J by 4 bases, with 12 bases of the junction left unmatched. The CDR3 runs to 18 residues.